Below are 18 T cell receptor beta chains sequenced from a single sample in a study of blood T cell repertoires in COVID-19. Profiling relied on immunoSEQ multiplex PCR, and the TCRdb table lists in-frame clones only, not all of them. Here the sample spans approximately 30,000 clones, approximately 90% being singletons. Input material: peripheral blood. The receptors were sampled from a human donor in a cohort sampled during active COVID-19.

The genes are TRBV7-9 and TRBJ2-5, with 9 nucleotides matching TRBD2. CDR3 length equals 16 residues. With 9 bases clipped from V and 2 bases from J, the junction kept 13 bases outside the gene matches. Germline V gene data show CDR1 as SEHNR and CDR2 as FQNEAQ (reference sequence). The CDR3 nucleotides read TGTGCCAGTTCCCCGGGCAGCGGGGGGCGGCAAGAGACCCAGTACTTC. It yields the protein CASSPGSGGRQETQYF.

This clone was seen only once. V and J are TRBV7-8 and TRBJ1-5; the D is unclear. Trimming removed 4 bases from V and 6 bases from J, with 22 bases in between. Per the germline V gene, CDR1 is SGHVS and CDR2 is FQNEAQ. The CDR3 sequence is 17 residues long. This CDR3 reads CASSSGRVGKGGQPQHF. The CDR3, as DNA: TGTGCCAGCAGCTCCGGGCGCGTGGGGAAAGGAGGTCAGCCCCAGCATTTT.

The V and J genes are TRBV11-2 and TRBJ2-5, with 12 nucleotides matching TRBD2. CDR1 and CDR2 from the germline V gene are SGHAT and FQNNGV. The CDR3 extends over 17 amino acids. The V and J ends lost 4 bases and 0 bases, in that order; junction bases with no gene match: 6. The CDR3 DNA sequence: TGTGCCAGCAGCTCCGGGACTAGCGGGTTGTACCAAGAGACCCAGTACTTC. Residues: CASSSGTSGLYQETQYF.

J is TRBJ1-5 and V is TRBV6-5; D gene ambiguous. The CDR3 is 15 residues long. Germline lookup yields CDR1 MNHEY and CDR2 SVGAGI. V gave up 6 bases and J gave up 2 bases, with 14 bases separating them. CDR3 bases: TGTGCCAGCAGGTACCCGCCTGAGGGCAATCAGCCCCAGCATTTT. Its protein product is CASRYPPEGNQPQHF.

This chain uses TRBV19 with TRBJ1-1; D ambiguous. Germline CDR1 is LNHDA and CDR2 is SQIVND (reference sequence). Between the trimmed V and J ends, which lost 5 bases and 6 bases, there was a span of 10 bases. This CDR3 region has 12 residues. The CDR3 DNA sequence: TGTGCCAGTAGTGAGGGTCCCGCTGAAGCTTTCTTT. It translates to CASSEGPAEAFF.

The CDR3 is CASSPPTGEGTGELFF. CDR3 DNA: TGTGCCAGCTCACCACCGACAGGGGAAGGCACCGGGGAGCTGTTTTTT. This rearrangement joins TRBV18 to TRBJ2-2, with 8 positions matching TRBD1. Looked up from germline, CDR1 is KGHSH and CDR2 is LQKENI. V was clipped by 0 bases and J by 4 bases; unmatched bases: 4. There are 16 residues in the CDR3. Using reference TRBV18 and TRBJ2-2 for the parts outside the CDR3, the full variable domain is NAGVMQNPRHLVRRRGQEARLRCSPMKGHSHVYWYRQLPEEGLKFMVYLQKENIIDESGMPKERFSAEFPKEGPSILRIQQVVRGDSAAYFCASSPPTGEGTGELFFGEGSRLTVL.

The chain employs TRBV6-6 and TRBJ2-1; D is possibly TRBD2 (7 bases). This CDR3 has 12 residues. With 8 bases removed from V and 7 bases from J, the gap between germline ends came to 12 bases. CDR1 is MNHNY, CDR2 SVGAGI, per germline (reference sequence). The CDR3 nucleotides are TGTGCCAGCGTAGGGGGGGCGAATGAGCAGTTCTTC. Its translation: CASVGGANEQFF.

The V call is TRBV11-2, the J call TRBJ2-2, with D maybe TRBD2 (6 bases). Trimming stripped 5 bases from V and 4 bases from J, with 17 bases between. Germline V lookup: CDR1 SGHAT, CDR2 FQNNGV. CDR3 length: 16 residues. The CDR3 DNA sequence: TGTGCCAGCAGCCTCCCATTGTCGGGACTCACCGGGGAGCTGTTTTTT. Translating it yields CASSLPLSGLTGELFF.

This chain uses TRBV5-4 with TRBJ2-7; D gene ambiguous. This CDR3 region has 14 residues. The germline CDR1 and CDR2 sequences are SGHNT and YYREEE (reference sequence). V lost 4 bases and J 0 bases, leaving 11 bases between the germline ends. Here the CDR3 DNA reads TGTGCCAGCAGCCTGGACCGACTCTCCTACGAGCAGTACGTC. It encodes CASSLDRLSYEQYV.

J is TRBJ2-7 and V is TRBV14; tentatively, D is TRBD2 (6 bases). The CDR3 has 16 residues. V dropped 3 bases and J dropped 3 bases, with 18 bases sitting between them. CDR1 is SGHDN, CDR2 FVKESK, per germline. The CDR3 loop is CASSHGRASVGYEQYV. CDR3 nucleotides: TGTGCCAGCAGCCACGGCCGGGCTAGCGTAGGCTACGAGCAGTACGTC.

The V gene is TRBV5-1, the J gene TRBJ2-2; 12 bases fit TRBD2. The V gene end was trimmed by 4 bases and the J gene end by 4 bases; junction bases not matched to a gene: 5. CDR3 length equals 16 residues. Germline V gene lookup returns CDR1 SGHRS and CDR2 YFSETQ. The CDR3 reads CASSPRTSGATGELFF. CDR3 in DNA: TGCGCCAGCAGCCCCCGGACTAGCGGGGCCACCGGGGAGCTGTTTTTT.

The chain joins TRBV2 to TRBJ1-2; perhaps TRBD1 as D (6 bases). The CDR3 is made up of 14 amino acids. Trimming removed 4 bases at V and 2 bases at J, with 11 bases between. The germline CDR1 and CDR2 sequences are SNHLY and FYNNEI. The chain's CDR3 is CASSGNTGNYGYTF. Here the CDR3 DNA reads TGTGCCAGCAGTGGGAATACAGGGAACTATGGCTACACCTTC.

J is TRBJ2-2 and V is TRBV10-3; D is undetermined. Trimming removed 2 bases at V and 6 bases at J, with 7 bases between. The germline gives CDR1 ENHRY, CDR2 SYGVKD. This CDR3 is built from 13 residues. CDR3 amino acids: CAISEASPGELFF. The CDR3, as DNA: TGTGCCATCAGTGAGGCAAGCCCCGGGGAGCTGTTTTTT.

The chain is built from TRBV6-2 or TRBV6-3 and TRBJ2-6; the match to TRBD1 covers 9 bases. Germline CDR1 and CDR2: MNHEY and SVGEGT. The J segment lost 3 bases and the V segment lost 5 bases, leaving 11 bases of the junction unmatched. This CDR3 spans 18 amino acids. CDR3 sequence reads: CASSGPGTGLYGANVLTF. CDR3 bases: TGTGCCAGCAGTGGCCCCGGGACAGGGTTATATGGGGCCAACGTCCTGACTTTC.

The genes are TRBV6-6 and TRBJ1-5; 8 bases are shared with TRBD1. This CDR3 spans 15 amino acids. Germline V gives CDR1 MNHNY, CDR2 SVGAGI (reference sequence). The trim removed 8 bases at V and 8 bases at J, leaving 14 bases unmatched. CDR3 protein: CASALGTGGIKPQHF. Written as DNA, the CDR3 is TGTGCCAGCGCGTTAGGAACAGGGGGAATAAAGCCCCAGCATTTT.

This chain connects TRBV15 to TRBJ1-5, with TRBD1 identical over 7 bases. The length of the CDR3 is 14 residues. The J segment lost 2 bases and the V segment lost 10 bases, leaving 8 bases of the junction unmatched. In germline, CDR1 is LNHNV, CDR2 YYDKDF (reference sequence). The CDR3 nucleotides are TGTGCCAATCTAGGGACAGCCTGCAATCAGCCCCAGCATTTT. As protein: CANLGTACNQPQHF.

CDR3 residues: CASSPPGAPYNEQFF. The CDR3 bases are TGTGCCAGCTCACCCCCAGGGGCCCCATACAATGAGCAGTTCTTC. This sequence joins TRBV18 and TRBJ2-1; tentative D call: TRBD1 (6 bases). Trimming took off 3 bases at V and 4 bases at J, with 13 bases between the two ends. The CDR3 is made up of 15 amino acids. CDR1 KGHSH and CDR2 LQKENI come from the germline V gene.

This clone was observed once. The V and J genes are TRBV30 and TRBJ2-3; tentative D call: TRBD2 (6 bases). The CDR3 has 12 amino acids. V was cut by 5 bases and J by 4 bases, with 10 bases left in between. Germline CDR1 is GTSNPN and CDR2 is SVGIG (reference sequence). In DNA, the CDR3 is TGTGCCTGGGGGGTAGCGGCAGATACGCAGTATTTT. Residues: CAWGVAADTQYF.